The 22 T cell receptor beta chains listed next were all sequenced from one sample in a study of cytomegalovirus exposure and HLA in healthy donors. The PCR employed 60 Vbeta primers together with 13 Jbeta primers. Some clones are missing from TCRdb's copy, which holds only in-frame ones; the method was immunoSEQ multiplex PCR. The table has 120,000 or so clones, about 84% seen once. The source material was PBMCs. The source is a man younger than 30 in good health and CMV-seropositive.

V and J are TRBV5-4 and TRBJ1-6; possible D gene TRBD1, 5 bases. V gave up 0 bases and J gave up 5 bases, with 9 bases separating them. CDR1 SGHNT and CDR2 YYREEE come from the germline V gene (reference sequence). This CDR3 comprises 15 residues. The CDR3 spells CASSLDQGHNSPLHF. In nucleotides, the CDR3 is TGTGCCAGCAGCTTGGATCAGGGCCATAATTCACCCCTCCACTTT. The full variable domain, rest sourced from reference TRBV5-4 and TRBJ1-6, is ETGVTQSPTHLIKTRGQQVTLRCSSQSGHNTVSWYQQALGQGPQFIFQYYREEENGRGNFPPRFSGLQFPNYSSELNVNALELDDSALYLCASSLDQGHNSPLHFGNGTRLTVT.

V usage is TRBV5-6 and J usage is TRBJ1-1, with D tentatively TRBD1 (5 bases). The V gene lost 1 base and the J gene lost 1 base, with 8 bases spanning the gap. The CDR3 runs to 14 residues. Looked up from germline, CDR1 is SGHDT and CDR2 is YYEEEE. This CDR3 is CASSLTGGNTEAFF. CDR3 DNA: TGTGCCAGCAGCTTGACCGGGGGGAACACTGAAGCTTTCTTT.

The J gene is TRBJ2-5, the V gene TRBV5-6; 7 bases are a match to TRBD1. CDR1 is SGHDT, CDR2 YYEEEE, per germline. Unmatched junction bases numbered 6, after V lost 4 bases and J lost 0 bases. There are 15 residues in the CDR3. The CDR3 sequence is CASSTRTGYQETQYF. The CDR3 bases are TGTGCCAGCAGCACGAGGACAGGTTACCAAGAGACCCAGTACTTC.

This clone was seen a few times. The chain joins TRBV15 to TRBJ1-2; D is perhaps TRBD1 (5 bases). Deletions cut 0 bases from V and 4 bases from J, with 15 bases between. This CDR3 region has 16 residues. Per germline, CDR1 LNHNV and CDR2 YYDKDF (reference sequence). CDR3 residues: CATSRDGSRGVYGYTF. In DNA form, the CDR3 reads TGTGCCACCAGCAGAGACGGGTCGCGGGGGGTCTATGGCTACACCTTC.

The CDR3 region is CAISDRGGDSPLHF. CDR3 DNA sequence: TGTGCCATCAGTGATAGGGGGGGGGATTCACCCCTCCACTTT. This sequence joins TRBV10-3 and TRBJ1-6; D possibly corresponds to TRBD1 (6 bases). Germline V gene data show CDR1 as ENHRY and CDR2 as SYGVKD. This CDR3 contains 14 residues. V dropped 3 bases and J dropped 8 bases, with 11 bases sitting between them.

CDR3: CASSDPRQRSYEQYF. DNA of the CDR3: TGTGCCAGCAGCGACCCCCGACAGAGATCCTACGAGCAGTACTTC. The V gene is TRBV7-2, the J gene TRBJ2-7; TRBD1 might be the D (5 bases). Deletions cut 5 bases from V and 1 base from J, with 15 bases between. This CDR3 is built from 15 residues. Germline V gene lookup returns CDR1 SGHTA and CDR2 FQGNSA.

This clone was counted a few times. The chain links TRBV10-1 to TRBJ1-1; D unclear. Germline V gives CDR1 WNHNN, CDR2 SYGVQD (reference sequence). Trimming pared 2 bases from V and 4 bases from J, leaving 8 bases between. This CDR3 spans 13 amino acids. The CDR3 coding sequence is TGCGCCAGCAGTGAGGGGAGGTCCACTGAAGCTTTCTTT. This sequence encodes CASSEGRSTEAFF.

The chain uses TRBV10-3 and TRBJ2-5; 7 bases align to TRBD2. V lost 3 bases to trimming and J lost 5 bases; unmatched junction nucleotides: 6. The CDR3 has 14 residues. Germline values: CDR1 ENHRY, CDR2 SYGVKD. CDR3 amino acids: CAISEGGGSETQYF. As DNA, the CDR3 is TGTGCCATCAGTGAAGGCGGGGGTAGTGAGACCCAGTACTTC.

The genes are TRBV11-3 and TRBJ2-1, with 9 bases matching TRBD2. The CDR3 consists of 16 residues. The ends lost 1 base at V and 3 bases at J; junction bases unmatched: 4. Germline V gene sequence: CDR1 SGHNT, CDR2 YENEEA. In nucleotides, the CDR3 is TGTGCCAGCAGCTTAGGAGGTAGCGGGAGCTACAATGAGCAGTTCTTC. Amino acids: CASSLGGSGSYNEQFF.

The rearrangement joins TRBV6-5 to TRBJ2-5; 7 bases align to TRBD2. Germline CDR1 MNHEY, CDR2 SVGAGI. With V trimmed by 4 bases and J by 5 bases, 7 bases remained unmatched. The length of the CDR3 is 14 residues. The CDR3 sequence: CASSWEGPLETQYF. The CDR3 coding sequence is TGTGCCAGCAGTTGGGAGGGTCCCTTGGAGACCCAGTACTTC.

This clone has only one observation. The CDR3 DNA sequence: TGTGCCAGCAGCGTAGGGAGCGCGGCTGAAAAACTGTTTTTT. Its translation is CASSVGSAAEKLFF. The V gene is TRBV9, the J gene TRBJ1-4; D unclear. The germline V gene encodes CDR1 SGDLS and CDR2 YYNGEE. This CDR3 contains 14 residues. Trimming cost V 0 bases and J 7 bases, with 10 bases left between them.

This clone was observed a single time. The V gene is TRBV6-5, the J gene TRBJ1-3, with a tentative D call TRBD1 (5 bases). Germline V CDR1 and CDR2: MNHEY, SVGAGI. The V end lost 6 bases, the J end lost 1 base, and 7 bases lay between the germline ends. The CDR3 is 13 amino acids. Here the CDR3 DNA reads TGTGCCAGCAGGGGGGGTTCTGGAAACACCATATATTTT. Translation gives CASRGGSGNTIYF.

This clone was recorded a few times. The chain combines TRBV6-1 with TRBJ2-3; no firm D call. Germline V gene sequence: CDR1 MNHNS, CDR2 SASEGT. CDR3 length: 12 residues. Trimming left V 7 bases short and J 3 bases short, with 8 bases between. This chain's CDR3 is CASTPTTDTQYF. CDR3 in DNA: TGTGCCAGCACCCCTACTACAGATACGCAGTATTTT.

This clone came up a few times. This chain connects TRBV5-4 to TRBJ1-4; D is uncertain. Germline V gene data show CDR1 as SGHNT and CDR2 as YYREEE (reference sequence). The CDR3 loop spans 15 amino acids. With 3 bases removed from V and 0 bases from J, the gap between germline ends came to 9 bases. CDR3 protein: CASSSDGATNEKLFF. In nucleotides, the CDR3 is TGTGCCAGCAGCTCAGACGGGGCAACTAATGAAAAACTGTTTTTT.

This clone has only a few counts. The V gene is TRBV13, the J gene TRBJ1-3; 8 nucleotides agree with TRBD1. Unmatched junction bases numbered 6, after V lost 2 bases and J lost 0 bases. Looked up from germline, CDR1 is PRHDT and CDR2 is FYEKMQ (reference sequence). The CDR3 runs to 17 residues. CDR3 protein: CASSLFQGAISGNTIYF. The CDR3 region has the DNA TGTGCCAGCAGCTTATTTCAGGGGGCCATCTCTGGAAACACCATATATTTT.

This chain uses TRBV5-1 with TRBJ2-3; 9 bases fit TRBD1. V shed 4 bases, J shed 0 bases, and the junction held 6 bases outside the gene matches. The germline V gene has CDR1 SGHRS and CDR2 YFSETQ. The CDR3 extends over 16 amino acids. The CDR3 DNA sequence: TGCGCCAGCAGCACCCAAGGGACAGGGAGCACAGATACGCAGTATTTT. Translating gives CASSTQGTGSTDTQYF.

This clone has more than one count but fewer than ten. The CDR3 DNA sequence: TGTGCCAGCAGTATCACTAGCAACCAAGAGACCCAGTACTTC. It translates to CASSITSNQETQYF. V is TRBV7-2 and J is TRBJ2-5, with D possibly being TRBD2 (6 bases). This CDR3 comprises 14 residues. The germline V and J ends were trimmed by 6 bases and 0 bases, with 11 bases remaining between them. The V gene's germline CDR1 is SGHTA and CDR2 FQGNSA.

V gene TRBV19 combines with J gene TRBJ2-2; D may be TRBD1 (6 bases). Germline-derived CDR1 and CDR2 are LNHDA and SQIVND (reference sequence). The CDR3 loop spans 13 amino acids. Between the trimmed V and J ends, which lost 5 bases and 5 bases, there was a span of 9 bases. CDR3 DNA: TGTGCCAGTAGTCTAAGGGGGACCGGGGAGCTGTTTTTT. Its protein product is CASSLRGTGELFF.

The V gene is TRBV5-1, the J gene TRBJ2-1; D is undetermined. V was trimmed by 1 base and J by 2 bases, leaving 10 bases between them. Germline-derived CDR1 and CDR2 are SGHRS and YFSETQ. CDR3 size: 15 residues. CDR3 bases: TGCGCCAGCAGCTTGTATGCGGAAACCTACAATGAGCAGTTCTTC. The encoded protein is CASSLYAETYNEQFF.

The J gene is TRBJ1-6, the V gene TRBV27; possible D gene TRBD1, 6 bases. Germline V gene lookup returns CDR1 MNHEY and CDR2 SMNVEV (reference sequence). This CDR3 has 13 residues. The V and J ends lost 8 bases and 7 bases respectively, with 12 bases between them. The CDR3 DNA reads as TGTGCCAGCGGATCAGGGGAAAATTCACCCCTCCACTTT. Its translation is CASGSGENSPLHF.

Only one count was recorded for this clone. This chain connects TRBV6-5 to TRBJ2-7; a weak D match, TRBD2 (5 bases). From germline, CDR1 is MNHEY and CDR2 SVGAGI. V lost 3 bases, J lost 0 bases, and 9 bases lay in between. This CDR3 contains 14 residues. CDR3: CASSYGGNSYEQYF. Here the CDR3 DNA reads TGTGCCAGCAGTTATGGAGGCAACTCCTACGAGCAGTACTTC.

The rearrangement uses TRBV7-2 and TRBJ2-7; a weak D match, TRBD1 (6 bases). The ends were cut back, 6 bases at V and 9 bases at J, with 24 bases in the middle. The CDR3 is made up of 15 amino acids. Germline V lookup: CDR1 SGHTA, CDR2 FQGNSA. CDR3 loop: CASSHQFGQPSGQYF. CDR3 coding DNA: TGTGCCAGCAGTCACCAATTTGGACAGCCATCGGGGCAGTACTTC.